The rows below give T cell receptor beta chains drawn from one sample of a study of Graves' ophthalmopathy and Graves' hyperthyroidism. TCRdb reanalysed the multiplex PCR reads using MiXCR and keeps one entry per CDR3 protein. The sample gives 650,000 to 900,000 distinct CDR3 sequences, around 40% of which show up once; 35% to 55% is in the top ten. Sequenced: peripheral blood. The receptors were gathered from an adult man with Graves' ophthalmopathy. Both conserved end residues are part of each CDR3. Fields, in order: CDR3 DNA, CDR3 protein, clone size, D gene, V gene, J gene. D genes are given only for firm matches. Size is omitted from some rows. Given values are once, few, many or a class for expanded clones.

cdr3_nt: TGTGCCAGCAGCCAAGATCTGGGGATCTACGAGCAGTACTTC
cdr3_aa: CASSQDLGIYEQYF
clone_size: few
d_call: NA
v_call: TRBV3-1
j_call: TRBJ2-7

cdr3_nt: TGTGCCAGCAGTGCTGGAGGGGGTCGTTCACCCCTCCACTTT
cdr3_aa: CASSAGGGRSPLHF
clone_size: NA
d_call: NA
v_call: TRBV6-1
j_call: TRBJ1-6

cdr3_nt: TGTGCCACGCCCCGCAACTCTGGGGCCAACGTCCTGACTTTC
cdr3_aa: CATPRNSGANVLTF
clone_size: NA
d_call: NA
v_call: TRBV7-9
j_call: TRBJ2-6

cdr3_nt: TGTGCCTGGGCCGGGACAGGGGCTGAAAAACTGTTTTTT
cdr3_aa: CAWAGTGAEKLFF
clone_size: NA
d_call: TRBD1
v_call: TRBV2
j_call: TRBJ1-4

cdr3_nt: TGTGCCAGCAGCTTGTGGCTTGGGGGCGCATACGAGCAGTACTTC
cdr3_aa: CASSLWLGGAYEQYF
clone_size: NA
d_call: NA
v_call: TRBV7-9
j_call: TRBJ2-7

cdr3_nt: TGCAGTGCTAGAGGGACAGGGAGGTTTCGAGAGACCCAGTACTTC
cdr3_aa: CSARGTGRFRETQYF
clone_size: few
d_call: TRBD1
v_call: TRBV20-1
j_call: TRBJ2-5

cdr3_nt: TGTGCCAGCAGCTCACTTCAGGACACTATGGGTTACGAGCAGTACTTC
cdr3_aa: CASSSLQDTMGYEQYF
clone_size: few
d_call: NA
v_call: TRBV2
j_call: TRBJ2-7

cdr3_nt: TGCAGCGTGGAGACAGGGGGCACAGATACGCAGTATTTT
cdr3_aa: CSVETGGTDTQYF
clone_size: NA
d_call: TRBD1
v_call: TRBV29-1
j_call: TRBJ2-3

cdr3_nt: TGTGCCAGCAGCTTCTATCCCCGGGGACGGGGTTTCCACGAGCAGTACTTC
cdr3_aa: CASSFYPRGRGFHEQYF
clone_size: NA
d_call: NA
v_call: TRBV7-9
j_call: TRBJ2-7

cdr3_nt: TGCAGTGCTCCGCCATGGGGAGTGAACACTGAAGCTTTCTTT
cdr3_aa: CSAPPWGVNTEAFF
clone_size: NA
d_call: NA
v_call: TRBV20-1
j_call: TRBJ1-1

cdr3_nt: TGTGCCAGCAGCTTAAGGGTAGGGGACAGACCAATAACAACTAATGAAAAACTGTTTTTT
cdr3_aa: CASSLRVGDRPITTNEKLFF
clone_size: NA
d_call: TRBD1
v_call: TRBV7-9
j_call: TRBJ1-4

cdr3_nt: TGTGCCAGCAGCCAAGACAGGTTTGAATCTTACTATGGCTACACCTTC
cdr3_aa: CASSQDRFESYYGYTF
clone_size: many
d_call: NA
v_call: TRBV11-2
j_call: TRBJ1-2

cdr3_nt: TGTGCCAGCAGTGATGTGGACTATGGCTACACCTTC
cdr3_aa: CASSDVDYGYTF
clone_size: few
d_call: NA
v_call: TRBV10-3
j_call: TRBJ1-2

cdr3_nt: TGTGCCAGCAGCTTATTTGGGACCGGGGGCTACACCTTC
cdr3_aa: CASSLFGTGGYTF
clone_size: NA
d_call: NA
v_call: TRBV7-2
j_call: TRBJ1-2

cdr3_nt: TGTGCCAGCAGTGAACGGCAGGTCGAGCAGTACTTC
cdr3_aa: CASSERQVEQYF
clone_size: once
d_call: NA
v_call: TRBV2
j_call: TRBJ2-7

cdr3_nt: TGCGCCAGCAGCTTGGCCGGGGTCTCTTATGGAAACACCATATATTTT
cdr3_aa: CASSLAGVSYGNTIYF
clone_size: NA
d_call: NA
v_call: TRBV5-1
j_call: TRBJ1-3

cdr3_nt: TGCAGCGGGTATCCGCCAGGGCGAAATACTGAAGCTTTCTTT
cdr3_aa: CSGYPPGRNTEAFF
clone_size: many
d_call: NA
v_call: TRBV29-1
j_call: TRBJ1-1

cdr3_nt: TGCAGTGCTAGGGGGGGGGCCCCTGGAAACACCATATATTTT
cdr3_aa: CSARGGAPGNTIYF
clone_size: NA
d_call: NA
v_call: TRBV20-1
j_call: TRBJ1-3

cdr3_nt: TGCAGTGCTAGAGATAATCCGAAAGAGACCCAGTACTTC
cdr3_aa: CSARDNPKETQYF
clone_size: few
d_call: NA
v_call: TRBV20-1
j_call: TRBJ2-5

cdr3_nt: TGTGCCATCCGGGCCGACAGGTCCTATGGCTACACCTTC
cdr3_aa: CAIRADRSYGYTF
clone_size: many
d_call: NA
v_call: TRBV10-3
j_call: TRBJ1-2

cdr3_nt: TGTGCCAGCAGCCCCTCCGGGACAGGGGGCGCGTACGAGCAGTACTTC
cdr3_aa: CASSPSGTGGAYEQYF
clone_size: NA
d_call: TRBD1
v_call: TRBV11-1
j_call: TRBJ2-7

cdr3_nt: TGTGCCACCAGCGGGACAACCTACGAGCAGTACTTC
cdr3_aa: CATSGTTYEQYF
clone_size: NA
d_call: NA
v_call: TRBV15
j_call: TRBJ2-7

cdr3_nt: TGTGCCAGCAGACCTAGCGGGGGGAGCCAAGAGACCCAGTACTTC
cdr3_aa: CASRPSGGSQETQYF
clone_size: few
d_call: TRBD2
v_call: TRBV7-9
j_call: TRBJ2-5

cdr3_nt: TGCAGTGCTAGAGTCCAGGGGGTTGAAAAACTGCTTTTT
cdr3_aa: CSARVQGVEKLLF
clone_size: NA
d_call: TRBD1
v_call: TRBV20-1
j_call: TRBJ1-4

cdr3_nt: TGTGCCAGCAGCCCAACCGACAGGGCGAACACCGGGGAGCTGTTTTTT
cdr3_aa: CASSPTDRANTGELFF
clone_size: NA
d_call: TRBD1
v_call: TRBV25-1
j_call: TRBJ2-2

cdr3_nt: TGTGCCAGCAGCTTTGGTCTGGGAATCAAAGGGTATGGCTACACCTTC
cdr3_aa: CASSFGLGIKGYGYTF
clone_size: few
d_call: NA
v_call: TRBV7-9
j_call: TRBJ1-2

cdr3_nt: TGTGCCAGCCACCCGGTCCACTTT
cdr3_aa: CASHPVHF
clone_size: NA
d_call: NA
v_call: TRBV27
j_call: TRBJ1-6

cdr3_nt: TGTGCCAGCAGCCAACAGGGGGTAGGGGATTATGGCTACACCTTC
cdr3_aa: CASSQQGVGDYGYTF
clone_size: NA
d_call: TRBD1
v_call: TRBV25-1
j_call: TRBJ1-2

cdr3_nt: TGTGCCAGCAGTGGACAGCTAGCGGGAGACGAGCAGTACTTC
cdr3_aa: CASSGQLAGDEQYF
clone_size: NA
d_call: TRBD2
v_call: TRBV2
j_call: TRBJ2-7

cdr3_nt: TGTGCCAGCAGTGAAAGGGTCGGCAATCAGCCCCAGCATTTT
cdr3_aa: CASSERVGNQPQHF
clone_size: once
d_call: NA
v_call: TRBV24-1
j_call: TRBJ1-5

cdr3_nt: TGCAGCAATAGCGGGAGTGGAGAGACCCAGTACTTC
cdr3_aa: CSNSGSGETQYF
clone_size: NA
d_call: TRBD2
v_call: TRBV29-1
j_call: TRBJ2-5

cdr3_nt: TGTGCCACTCGGGCTATAGGCAATCAGCCCCAGCATTTT
cdr3_aa: CATRAIGNQPQHF
clone_size: few
d_call: NA
v_call: TRBV24-1
j_call: TRBJ1-5

cdr3_nt: TGTGCCAGCAGAGAACAGGGGTTAGCTAATGAAAAACTGTTTTTT
cdr3_aa: CASREQGLANEKLFF
clone_size: NA
d_call: TRBD1
v_call: TRBV25-1
j_call: TRBJ1-4

cdr3_nt: TGTGCCAGCAGCTCCCGGTTAGGACAGGGAGGTCACTATGGCTACACCTTC
cdr3_aa: CASSSRLGQGGHYGYTF
clone_size: few
d_call: TRBD1
v_call: TRBV10-3
j_call: TRBJ1-2

cdr3_nt: TGCAGTGCTAGCCCCCAGCAGAAACTGTTTTTT
cdr3_aa: CSASPQQKLFF
clone_size: many
d_call: NA
v_call: TRBV20-1
j_call: TRBJ1-4

cdr3_nt: TGTGCCAGCAGGGCAGGGGGCCGCGGCTACACCTTC
cdr3_aa: CASRAGGRGYTF
clone_size: NA
d_call: TRBD1
v_call: TRBV2
j_call: TRBJ1-2

cdr3_nt: TGTGCCAGCAGTGAATTTGGTAACACTGAAGCTTTCTTT
cdr3_aa: CASSEFGNTEAFF
clone_size: NA
d_call: NA
v_call: TRBV2
j_call: TRBJ1-1

cdr3_nt: TGTGCCAGCCGGACTAGCGGCTCGGAGACCCAGTACTTC
cdr3_aa: CASRTSGSETQYF
clone_size: many
d_call: TRBD2
v_call: TRBV6-6
j_call: TRBJ2-5

cdr3_nt: TGTGCCAGCAGCTTATCATTTACTGAAGCTTTCTTT
cdr3_aa: CASSLSFTEAFF
clone_size: many
d_call: NA
v_call: TRBV7-2
j_call: TRBJ1-1

cdr3_nt: TGCGCCAGCAGCGACCCTCCTATCTATGGGCAGTTCTTC
cdr3_aa: CASSDPPIYGQFF
clone_size: NA
d_call: NA
v_call: TRBV5-1
j_call: TRBJ2-1